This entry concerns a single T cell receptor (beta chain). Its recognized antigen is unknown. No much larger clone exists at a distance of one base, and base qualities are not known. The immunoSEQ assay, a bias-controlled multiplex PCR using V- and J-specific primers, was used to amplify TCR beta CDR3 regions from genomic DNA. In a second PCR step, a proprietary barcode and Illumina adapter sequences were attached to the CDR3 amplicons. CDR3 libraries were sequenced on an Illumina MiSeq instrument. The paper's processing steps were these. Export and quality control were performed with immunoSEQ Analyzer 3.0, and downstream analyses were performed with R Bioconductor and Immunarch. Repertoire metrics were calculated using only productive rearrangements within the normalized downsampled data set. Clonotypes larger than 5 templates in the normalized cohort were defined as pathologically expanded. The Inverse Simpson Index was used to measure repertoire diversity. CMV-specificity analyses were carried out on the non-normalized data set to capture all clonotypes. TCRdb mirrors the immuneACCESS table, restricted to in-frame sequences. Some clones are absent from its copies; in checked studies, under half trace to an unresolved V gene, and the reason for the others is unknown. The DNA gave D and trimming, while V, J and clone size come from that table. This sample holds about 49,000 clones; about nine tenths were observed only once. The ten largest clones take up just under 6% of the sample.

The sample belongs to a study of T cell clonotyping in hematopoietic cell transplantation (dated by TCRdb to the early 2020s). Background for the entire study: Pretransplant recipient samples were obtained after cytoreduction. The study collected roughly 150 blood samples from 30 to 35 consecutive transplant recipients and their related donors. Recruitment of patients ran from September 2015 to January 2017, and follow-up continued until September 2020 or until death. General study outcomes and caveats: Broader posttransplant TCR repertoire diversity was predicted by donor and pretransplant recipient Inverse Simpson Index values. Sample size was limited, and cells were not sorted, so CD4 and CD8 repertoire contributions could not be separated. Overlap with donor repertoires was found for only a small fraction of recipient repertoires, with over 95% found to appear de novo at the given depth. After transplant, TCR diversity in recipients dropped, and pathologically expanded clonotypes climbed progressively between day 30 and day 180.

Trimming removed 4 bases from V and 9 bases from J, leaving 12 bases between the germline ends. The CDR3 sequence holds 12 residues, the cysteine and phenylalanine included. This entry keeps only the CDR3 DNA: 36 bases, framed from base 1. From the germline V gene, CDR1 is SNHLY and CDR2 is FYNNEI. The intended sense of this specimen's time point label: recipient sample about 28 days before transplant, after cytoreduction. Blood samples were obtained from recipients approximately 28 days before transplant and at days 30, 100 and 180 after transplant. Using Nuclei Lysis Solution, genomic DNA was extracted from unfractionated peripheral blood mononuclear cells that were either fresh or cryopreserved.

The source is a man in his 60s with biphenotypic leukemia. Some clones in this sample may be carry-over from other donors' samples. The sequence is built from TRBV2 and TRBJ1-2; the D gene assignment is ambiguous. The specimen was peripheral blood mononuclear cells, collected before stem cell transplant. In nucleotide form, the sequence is TGTGCCAGCAGTGTTCATCAGGATCGCTACACCTTC. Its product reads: CASSVHQDRYTF.